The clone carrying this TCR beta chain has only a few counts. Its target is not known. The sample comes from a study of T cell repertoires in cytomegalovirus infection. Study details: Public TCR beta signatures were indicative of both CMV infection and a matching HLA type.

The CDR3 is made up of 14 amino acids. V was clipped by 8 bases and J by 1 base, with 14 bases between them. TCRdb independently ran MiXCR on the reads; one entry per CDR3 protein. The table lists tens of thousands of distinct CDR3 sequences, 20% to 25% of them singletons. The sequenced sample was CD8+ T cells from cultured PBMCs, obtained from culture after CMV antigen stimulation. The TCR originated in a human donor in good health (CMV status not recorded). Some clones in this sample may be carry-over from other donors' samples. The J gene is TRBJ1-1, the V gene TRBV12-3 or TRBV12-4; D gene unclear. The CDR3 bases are TGTGCCAGCCTTCCTACGTCCACGAACACTGAAGCTTTCTTT. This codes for CASLPTSTNTEAFF.